Included here is one TCR beta chain sequence, with context. The antigen remains unidentified. The germline gives CDR1 SGHTA, CDR2 FQGTGA. The CDR3 extends over 17 amino acids. J lost 2 bases, V lost 0 bases, and 5 bases had no gene match. The data were obtained in a study of response to subunit inactivated influenza vaccine. Study results and limitations: The authors offered the suggestion that each seasonal influenza vaccination recruits few new T cells.

In TCRdb, the RT-PCR reads were re-called with MiXCR into one record per CDR3 protein. There are about 650,000 distinct CDR3 sequences in the sample; approximately 15% occur only once, and 7.5% to 9% lies in the top ten. This TCR came from a man aged 45-60 years who received an inactivated influenza vaccine. The sequences come from PBMCs from blood, collected 14 days before vaccination. The chain links TRBV7-3 to TRBJ2-1; 9 bases align to TRBD1. The CDR3 nucleotides read TGTGCCAGCAGCTTAACGGTCGGACAGGGGCCCTACAATGAGCAGTTCTTC. Translation: CASSLTVGQGPYNEQFF. The full variable domain, with the rest looked up from reference TRBV7-3 and TRBJ2-1, is GAGVSQTPSNKVTEKGKYVELRCDPISGHTALYWYRQSLGQGPEFLIYFQGTGAADDSGLPNDRFFAVRPEGSVSTLKIQRTERGDSAVYLCASSLTVGQGPYNEQFFGPGTRLTVL.